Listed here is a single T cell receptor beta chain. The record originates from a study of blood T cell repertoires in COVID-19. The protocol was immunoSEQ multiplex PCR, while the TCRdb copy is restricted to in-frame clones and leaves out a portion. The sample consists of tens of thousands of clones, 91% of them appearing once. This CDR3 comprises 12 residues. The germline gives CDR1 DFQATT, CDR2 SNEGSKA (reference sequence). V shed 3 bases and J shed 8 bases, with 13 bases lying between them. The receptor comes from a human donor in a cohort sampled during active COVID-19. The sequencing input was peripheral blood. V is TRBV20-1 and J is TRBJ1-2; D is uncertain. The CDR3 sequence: CSASNGVGGYTF. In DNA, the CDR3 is TGCAGTGCTAGTAACGGGGTAGGAGGCTACACCTTC.